This TCR beta chain was observed in a study of T cells expressing NK-cell markers. Study background: The TCR beta repertoires were obtained from sorted CD3+CD56+NKG2C+, CD3+CD56+NKG2C- and CD3+CD56-NKG2C+ T cells. Seven of eight sequenced donors tested HCMV-seropositive; one tested seronegative. Study-wide findings and caveats: Dominant NKG2C+ clonotypes accounted for about 1.0-8% of CD8+ T cells in several donors.

The CDR3 length is 14 residues. In germline, CDR1 is SQVTM, CDR2 ANQGSEA. 5'RACE template switching built TCR beta cDNA with unique molecular identifiers. From its re-call of the 5' RACE reads, TCRdb lists each CDR3 protein once, without DNA. The sample's table shows 300,000 to 500,000 distinct CDR3 sequences. On this clonotype: Its antigen is currently unknown.

The rearrangement joins TRBV29-1 to TRBJ2-4; checking the TCRdb D call of TRBD2 is not possible without DNA. This TCR was recovered from a woman in her forties or fifties in good health. Input material: blood T cells: a sorted CD56 or NKG2C T cell subset, CD4+ or CD8+ T cells, or bulk PBMC T cells (not recorded which). CDR3 amino acids: CSVAVAGGRNIQYF.